A selection of T cell receptor beta chains follows, all from one sample in a study of cytomegalovirus exposure and HLA in healthy donors. Here immunoSEQ multiplex PCR was the method, and the copy in TCRdb shows in-frame clones only, minus some. This sample has around 160,000 clones, with about 89% found just once. The sequencing input was PBMCs. The receptors come from a woman aged 18-35 years in good health and CMV-seropositive. The CDR3 runs from the conserved cysteine through the conserved F or W. D genes are given only for firm matches. Clone size is shown for a subset of rows, as once, few, many or a class of expanded clone.

V	D	J	size	length	DNA	CDR3
TRBV27	.	TRBJ2-7	.	14	TGTGCCAGCAGCCGACTAGAGGTTGCGGGCGAGCAGTACTTC	CASSRLEVAGEQYF
TRBV9	TRBD2	TRBJ2-7	.	15	TGTGCCAGCAGCGCGTTCACTAGCGGGATAGACGAGCAGTACTTC	CASSAFTSGIDEQYF
TRBV11-1	.	TRBJ2-5	.	14	TGTGCCAGCAGCCTTTCCCAAAACTGGGAGACCCAGTACTTC	CASSLSQNWETQYF
TRBV13	TRBD1	TRBJ2-1	.	14	TGTGCCAGCAGCCCCTGGACAGGGAATAATGAGCAGTTCTTC	CASSPWTGNNEQFF
TRBV2	TRBD2	TRBJ2-1	.	16	TGTGCCAGCAGTGAAATAGGTAGCGGGAAAGGCCATGAGCAGTTCTTC	CASSEIGSGKGHEQFF
TRBV27	TRBD1	TRBJ1-2	.	18	TGTGCCAGCAGCGATAAGACAGGGGGCCATTTCTCATCCTATGGCTACACCTTC	CASSDKTGGHFSSYGYTF
TRBV6-6	.	TRBJ1-6	.	16	TGTGCCAGCAGTTCTGAGACCCCGGGGGTAGGATCACCCCTCCACTTT	CASSSETPGVGSPLHF
TRBV11-1	.	TRBJ2-1	few	11	TGTGCCAGCAGCCGAGACAATGAGCAGTTCTTC	CASSRDNEQFF
TRBV29-1	TRBD2	TRBJ2-7	once	20	TGCAGCGTTCCCCAAATGGCCCCGGGACTAGATGTTCTAGGACTTTACGAGCAGTACTTC	CSVPQMAPGLDVLGLYEQYF
TRBV7-6	.	TRBJ2-7	once	16	TGTGCCAGCAGCTTAGACAGCGGCGGCAAGGCTACGGGGCAGTACTTC	CASSLDSGGKATGQYF
TRBV5-1	.	TRBJ2-3	.	14	TGCGCCAGCAGCTCCGCTGACACCGCAGATACGCAGTATTTT	CASSSADTADTQYF
TRBV29-1	.	TRBJ2-1	once	16	TGCAGCGTTGAAGATCTAAGGCTTGGGCCGTACAATGAGCAGTTCTTC	CSVEDLRLGPYNEQFF
TRBV4-1	TRBD1	TRBJ1-2	.	15	TGCGCCAGCAGCCAAGTCGAGGGGCGGGACAGGGTCTACACCTTC	CASSQVEGRDRVYTF
TRBV7-9	TRBD2	TRBJ2-3	.	15	TGTGCCAGCAGCCTCAGCGGGGGGCTCACAGATACGCAGTATTTT	CASSLSGGLTDTQYF
TRBV7-9	.	TRBJ2-7	.	12	TGTGCCAGCACCCCTCCGTCCCGCGGGCAGTACTTC	CASTPPSRGQYF
TRBV4-1	.	TRBJ2-2	.	15	TGCGCCAGCAGCCCAGAGCTCCTGAGCACCGGGGAGCTGTTTTTT	CASSPELLSTGELFF
TRBV28	TRBD2	TRBJ2-1	.	16	TGTGCCAGCAGTTTCCCTGCGGGAGGACCGAACAATGAGCAGTTCTTC	CASSFPAGGPNNEQFF
TRBV5-1	.	TRBJ2-3	once	14	TGCGCCAGCAGCCAAGAAGGGGGCACAGATACGCAGTATTTT	CASSQEGGTDTQYF
TRBV11-2	.	TRBJ1-6	.	18	TGTGCCAGCAGCTCCATAACGTACAGGGTCTCCTATAATTCACCCCTCCACTTT	CASSSITYRVSYNSPLHF
TRBV9	.	TRBJ2-2	.	15	TGTGCCAGCAGCGTAGGGAGGGGGAACACCGGGGAGCTGTTTTTT	CASSVGRGNTGELFF
TRBV28	TRBD1	TRBJ1-2	.	16	TGTGCCAGCAGTTTATTGCCGACAGGGAAAGACTATGGCTACACCTTC	CASSLLPTGKDYGYTF
TRBV5-1	TRBD2	TRBJ2-6	.	18	TGCGCCAGCAGCAACCTCCAGCGGGGGGGCACTGGGGCCAACGTCCTGACTTTC	CASSNLQRGGTGANVLTF
TRBV2	.	TRBJ1-6	.	17	TGTGCCAGCAGAGGTTTGGGCTCCAGCTCCTATAATTCACCCCTCCACTTT	CASRGLGSSSYNSPLHF
TRBV6-5	.	TRBJ1-1	once	14	TGTGCCAGCAACCCAAACCCGGGGGGCACTGAAGCTTTCTTT	CASNPNPGGTEAFF
TRBV27	TRBD2	TRBJ2-1	.	17	TGTGCCAGCAGTTTATCTGAGGGGACTAGCTCCTACAATGAGCAGTTCTTC	CASSLSEGTSSYNEQFF
TRBV19	TRBD1	TRBJ1-4	.	14	TGTGCCAGCTGGACAGGGGTGACTAATGAAAAACTGTTTTTT	CASWTGVTNEKLFF
TRBV7-6	TRBD2	TRBJ2-7	few	15	TGTGCCAGCAGCTTAGCGGGCGGGGGGACCTACGAGCAGTACTTC	CASSLAGGGTYEQYF
TRBV5-1	TRBD2	TRBJ2-2	few	16	TGCGCCAGCAGCCTGGGACTAGCGGGAGTGTTCGGGGAGCTGTTTTTT	CASSLGLAGVFGELFF
TRBV6-5	TRBD2	TRBJ2-2	.	14	TGTGCCAGCAGCCCGGGACTAAACACCGGGGAGCTGTTTTTT	CASSPGLNTGELFF
TRBV6-4	TRBD1	TRBJ2-1	once	15	TGTGCCAGCAGTGTCGACAGGGTTAGCTACAATGAGCAGTTCTTC	CASSVDRVSYNEQFF
TRBV28	.	TRBJ1-1	.	15	TGTGCCAGCAGGCCCAGAGGGAGGAGGAGACTTGAAGCTTTCTTT	CASRPRGRRRLEAFF
TRBV5-6	.	TRBJ2-2	.	13	TGTGCCAGCCTCGCTAGCCCCACCGGGGAGCTGTTTTTT	CASLASPTGELFF
TRBV18	.	TRBJ1-2	.	13	TGTGCCAGCTCACCCCGGGACAAGTATGGCTACACCTTC	CASSPRDKYGYTF
TRBV6-5	TRBD1	TRBJ1-1	.	14	TGTGCCAGCAGTAAAAGGGGGCGAGGTACTGAAGCTTTCTTT	CASSKRGRGTEAFF
TRBV7-3	.	TRBJ2-3	.	14	TGTGCCAGCAGCTTAACCCCTAGCACAGATACGCAGTATTTT	CASSLTPSTDTQYF
TRBV25-1	.	TRBJ2-1	.	17	TGTGCCAGCAGTGACGAATCACGGGGGTTCTCCTACAATGAGCAGTTCTTC	CASSDESRGFSYNEQFF
TRBV9	TRBD1	TRBJ2-7	.	15	TGTGCCAGCAGCGCTGGACAGGGGGCCGGGAGTGAGCAGTACTTC	CASSAGQGAGSEQYF
TRBV6-1	.	TRBJ1-2	.	15	TGTGCCAGCAGGAGTAACGGAAGAGGGGGGGATGGCTACACCTTC	CASRSNGRGGDGYTF
TRBV2	TRBD2	TRBJ2-2	.	18	TGTGCCAGCAGTCCCCTAGGGACTAGCGGGCTAAACACCGGGGAGCTGTTTTTT	CASSPLGTSGLNTGELFF
TRBV6-1	.	TRBJ2-1	.	12	TGTGCCGAGGGGGTTGACTACAATGAGCAGTTCTTC	CAEGVDYNEQFF
TRBV6-6	TRBD1	TRBJ1-2	.	14	TGTGCCAGCAGATACCCACGGACAGGGCTTGGCTACACCTTC	CASRYPRTGLGYTF
TRBV5-1	TRBD1	TRBJ1-2	.	17	TGCGCCAGCAGCCCGGACAGGGGAGTTTGGCGTGGCTATGGCTACACCTTC	CASSPDRGVWRGYGYTF
TRBV18	TRBD2	TRBJ2-7	.	16	TGTGCCAGCTCACCAAAATTAGCGGGAGTAACGCGTGAGCAGTACTTC	CASSPKLAGVTREQYF
TRBV5-1	.	TRBJ2-5	.	16	TGCGCCAGCAGCCGGATGGCAGGGCTGTACCAAGAGACCCAGTACTTC	CASSRMAGLYQETQYF
TRBV6-5	TRBD2	TRBJ2-1	.	15	TGTGCCAGCAGTTACTTAAGCGGGGGGGTGGGTGAGCAGTTCTTC	CASSYLSGGVGEQFF
TRBV6-5	TRBD1	TRBJ2-1	.	15	TGTGCCAGCAGTCCTGGGACAGGGTTCAGCAATGAGCAGTTCTTC	CASSPGTGFSNEQFF
TRBV7-9	.	TRBJ1-2	.	15	TGTGCCAGCAGCTCAGGGCAGGGGATAGATTATGGCTACACCTTC	CASSSGQGIDYGYTF
TRBV7-9	TRBD2	TRBJ2-7	.	16	TGTGCCAGCAGCGTATTAGCGGGAGTATCCAACTACGAGCAGTACTTC	CASSVLAGVSNYEQYF
TRBV2	.	TRBJ2-3	.	13	TGTGCCAGCGGAGGAGATTTCACAGATACGCAGTATTTT	CASGGDFTDTQYF
TRBV5-4	TRBD2	TRBJ2-7	.	16	TGTGCCAGCAGCTTGGGACTAGCGGGGGGTTCCTACGAGCAGTACTTC	CASSLGLAGGSYEQYF
TRBV6-1	.	TRBJ2-7	.	13	TGTGCCAGCACTCACCGGGAGACCTACGAGCAGTACTTC	CASTHRETYEQYF
TRBV6-1	TRBD2	TRBJ2-3	.	14	TGTGCCAGCAGTGTAGCGGGAGGCACAGATACGCAGTATTTT	CASSVAGGTDTQYF
TRBV19	.	TRBJ1-4	.	13	TGTGCCAGTAGGGACAGTCCGAATGAAAAACTGTTTTTT	CASRDSPNEKLFF
TRBV4-3	TRBD2	TRBJ2-7	.	15	TGCGCCAGCAGCTTGTCCGGGACTAGCGGTTACGAGCAGTACTTC	CASSLSGTSGYEQYF
TRBV14	.	TRBJ2-2	.	13	TGTGCCAGCAGCCAAGCTGTTACCGGGGAGCTGTTTTTT	CASSQAVTGELFF
TRBV6-5	TRBD1	TRBJ2-2	.	14	TGTGCCAGCAGTCCGGGACAGGCCACCGGGGAGCTGTTTTTT	CASSPGQATGELFF
TRBV29-1	TRBD2	TRBJ2-7	.	12	TGCAGCGCAGGACTAGGGGCCAGCGAGCAGTACTTC	CSAGLGASEQYF